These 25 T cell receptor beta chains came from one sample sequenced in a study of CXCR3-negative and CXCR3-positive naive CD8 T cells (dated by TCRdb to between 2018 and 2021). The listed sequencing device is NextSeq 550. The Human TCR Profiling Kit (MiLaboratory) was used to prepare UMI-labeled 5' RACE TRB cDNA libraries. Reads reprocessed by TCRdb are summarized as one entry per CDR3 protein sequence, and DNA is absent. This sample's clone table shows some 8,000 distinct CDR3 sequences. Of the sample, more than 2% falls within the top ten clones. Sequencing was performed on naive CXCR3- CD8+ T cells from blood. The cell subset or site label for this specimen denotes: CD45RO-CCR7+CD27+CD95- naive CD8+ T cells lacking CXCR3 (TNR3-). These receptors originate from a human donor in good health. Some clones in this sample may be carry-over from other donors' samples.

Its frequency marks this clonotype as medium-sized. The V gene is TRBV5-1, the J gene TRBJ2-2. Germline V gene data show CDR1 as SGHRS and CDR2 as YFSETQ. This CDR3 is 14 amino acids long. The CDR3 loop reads CASSPRHAAGELFF.

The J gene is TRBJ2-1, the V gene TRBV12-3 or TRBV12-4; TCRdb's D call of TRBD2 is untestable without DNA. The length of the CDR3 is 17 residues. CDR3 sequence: CASRHMLAGEGDNEQFF.

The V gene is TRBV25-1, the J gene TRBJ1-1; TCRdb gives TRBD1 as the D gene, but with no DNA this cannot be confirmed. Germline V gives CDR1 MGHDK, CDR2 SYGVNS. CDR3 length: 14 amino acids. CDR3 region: CASSEQGGDTEAFF.

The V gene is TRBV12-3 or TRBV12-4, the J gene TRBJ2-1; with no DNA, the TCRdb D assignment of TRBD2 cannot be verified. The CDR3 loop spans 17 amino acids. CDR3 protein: CASSFPAAGVTHNEQFF.

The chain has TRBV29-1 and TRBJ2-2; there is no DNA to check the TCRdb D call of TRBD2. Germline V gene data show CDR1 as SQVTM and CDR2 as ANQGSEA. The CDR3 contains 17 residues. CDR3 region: CSVEGGLAANTCELFFF.

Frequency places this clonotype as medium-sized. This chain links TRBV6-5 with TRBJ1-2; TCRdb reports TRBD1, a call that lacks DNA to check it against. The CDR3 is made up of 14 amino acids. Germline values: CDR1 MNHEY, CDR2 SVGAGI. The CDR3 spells CASSYGDSSYGYTF.

CDR3 in amino acids: CAISESRAGPSTDTQYF. V usage is TRBV10-3 and J usage is TRBJ2-3; TCRdb calls TRBD1, which cannot be checked without DNA. This CDR3 spans 17 amino acids. Germline values: CDR1 ENHRY, CDR2 SYGVKD.

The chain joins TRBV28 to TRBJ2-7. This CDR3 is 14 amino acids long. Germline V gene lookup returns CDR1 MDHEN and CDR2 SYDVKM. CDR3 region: CASSLGKTSYEQYF.

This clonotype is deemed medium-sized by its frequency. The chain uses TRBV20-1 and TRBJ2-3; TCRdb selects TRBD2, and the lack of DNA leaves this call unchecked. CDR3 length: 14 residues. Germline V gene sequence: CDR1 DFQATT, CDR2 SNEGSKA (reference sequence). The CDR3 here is CSAPLGLNTDTQYF.

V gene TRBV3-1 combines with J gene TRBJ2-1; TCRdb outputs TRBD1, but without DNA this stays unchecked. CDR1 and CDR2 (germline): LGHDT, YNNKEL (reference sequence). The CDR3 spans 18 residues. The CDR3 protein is CASSQGGGTGGIGNEQFF.

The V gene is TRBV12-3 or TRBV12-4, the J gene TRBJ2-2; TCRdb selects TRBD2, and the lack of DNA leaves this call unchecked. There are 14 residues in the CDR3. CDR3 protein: CASCGTTTHGELFF.

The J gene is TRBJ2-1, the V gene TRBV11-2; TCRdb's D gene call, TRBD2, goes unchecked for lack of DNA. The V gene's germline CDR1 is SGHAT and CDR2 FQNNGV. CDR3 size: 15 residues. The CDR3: CASRGLAETYNEQFF.

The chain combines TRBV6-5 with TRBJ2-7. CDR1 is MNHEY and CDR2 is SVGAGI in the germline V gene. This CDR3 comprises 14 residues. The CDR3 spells CASSYAGPSYEQYF.

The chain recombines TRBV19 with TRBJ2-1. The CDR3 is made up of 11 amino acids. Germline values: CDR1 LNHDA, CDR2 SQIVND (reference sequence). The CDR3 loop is CASTTGAEQFF.

This chain's CDR3 is CASSSTDHYEQYF. The chain employs TRBV28 and TRBJ2-7. The CDR3 loop spans 13 amino acids. Germline-derived CDR1 and CDR2 are MDHEN and SYDVKM.

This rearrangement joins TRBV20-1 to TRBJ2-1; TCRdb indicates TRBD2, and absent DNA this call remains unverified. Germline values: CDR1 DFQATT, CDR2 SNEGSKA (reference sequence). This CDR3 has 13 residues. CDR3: CSALKRTNNEQFF.

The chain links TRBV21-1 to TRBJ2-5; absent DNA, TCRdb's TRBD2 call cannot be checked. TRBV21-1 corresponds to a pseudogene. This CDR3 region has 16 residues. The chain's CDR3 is CASNWTSGSIRKTQYF.

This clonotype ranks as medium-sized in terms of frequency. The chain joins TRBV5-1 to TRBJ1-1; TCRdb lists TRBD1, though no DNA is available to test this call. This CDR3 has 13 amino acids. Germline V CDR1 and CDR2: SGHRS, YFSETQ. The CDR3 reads CASRDRINTEAFF.

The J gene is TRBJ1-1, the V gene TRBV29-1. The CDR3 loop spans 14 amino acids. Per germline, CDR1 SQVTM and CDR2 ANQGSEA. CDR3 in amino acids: CSVRTAFMNTEAFF.

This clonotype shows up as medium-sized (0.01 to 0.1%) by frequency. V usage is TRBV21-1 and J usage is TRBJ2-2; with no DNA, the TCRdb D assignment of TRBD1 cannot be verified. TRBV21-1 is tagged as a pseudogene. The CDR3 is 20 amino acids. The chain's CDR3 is CASSKEGQGCTRLSTGELFF.

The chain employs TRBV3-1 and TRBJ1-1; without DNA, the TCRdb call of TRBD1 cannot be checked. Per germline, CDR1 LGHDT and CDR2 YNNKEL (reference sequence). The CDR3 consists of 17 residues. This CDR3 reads CASSPQRGDGENTEAFF.

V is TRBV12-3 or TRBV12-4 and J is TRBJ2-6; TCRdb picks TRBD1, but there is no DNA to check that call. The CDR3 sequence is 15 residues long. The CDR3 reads CASSSGTTGANVLTF.

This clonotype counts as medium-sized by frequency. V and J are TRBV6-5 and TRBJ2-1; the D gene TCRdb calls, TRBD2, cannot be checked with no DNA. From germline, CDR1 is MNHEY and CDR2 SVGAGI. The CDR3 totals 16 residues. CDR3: CASSYSALAGGNEQFF.

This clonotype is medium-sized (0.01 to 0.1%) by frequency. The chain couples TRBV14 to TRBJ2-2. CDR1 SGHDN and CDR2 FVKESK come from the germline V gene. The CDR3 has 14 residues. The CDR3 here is CASSQIDDTGELFF.

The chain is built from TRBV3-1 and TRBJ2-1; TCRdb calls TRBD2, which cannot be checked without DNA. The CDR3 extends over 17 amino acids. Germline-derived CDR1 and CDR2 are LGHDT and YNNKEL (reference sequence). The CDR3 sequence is CASSQLLAARSYNEQFF.